Listed below are T cell receptor beta chains from one sample, sequenced in a study of shared clonotypes between healthy human individuals. Assay used: immunoSEQ multiplex PCR; TCRdb lists only in-frame clones, some missing. This sample has a few hundred thousand clones, with about 97% found just once. Sequencing was carried out using memory CD8+ T cells sorted from blood. Every receptor here comes from a man aged 30-40 years in good health. CDR3s include the opening cysteine and the closing phenylalanine or tryptophan. The order of the fields is clone size, J gene, V gene, CDR3 length, D gene, CDR3 protein, CDR3 DNA. A D gene is named only where the DNA matches it firmly. Only part of the rows carry a size: once, few, many, or a class if the clone is expanded.

>-|TRBJ1-1|TRBV28|13|-
CASSFNRNTEAFF
TGTGCCAGCAGTTTTAACAGGAACACTGAAGCTTTCTTT
>few|TRBJ1-1|TRBV23-1|12|TRBD1
CANGQGNTEAFF
TGCGCCAACGGACAGGGGAACACTGAAGCTTTCTTT
>-|TRBJ2-2|TRBV28|16|TRBD1
CASSNPGQGRTGELFF
TGTGCCAGCAGTAATCCGGGACAGGGGAGGACCGGGGAGCTGTTTTTT
>-|TRBJ1-2|TRBV4-1|17|TRBD1
CASSQEIGTGDNYGYTF
TGCGCCAGCAGCCAAGAGATTGGGACAGGGGACAACTATGGCTACACCTTC
>-|TRBJ2-1|TRBV4-1|16|-
CASSQERIVLPGLQFF
TGCGCCAGCAGCCAAGAACGCATTGTACTCCCGGGACTTCAGTTCTTC
>-|TRBJ1-6|TRBV6-5|16|-
CASSYSTGSYNSPLHF
TGTGCCAGCAGTTACTCGACAGGCTCCTATAATTCACCCCTCCACTTT
>-|TRBJ2-4|TRBV6-6|15|-
CASSYNGPMKNIQYF
TGTGCCAGCAGTTACAACGGCCCGATGAAAAACATTCAGTACTTC
>-|TRBJ2-5|TRBV27|11|-
CASSLGETQYF
TGTGCCAGCAGTTTAGGGGAGACCCAGTACTTC
>-|TRBJ1-2|TRBV7-9|16|-
CASSKTQDPSNYGYTF
TGTGCCAGCAGCAAAACTCAGGACCCATCTAACTATGGCTACACCTTC
>-|TRBJ2-2|TRBV7-9|12|-
CASNQGFGELFF
TGTGCCAGCAACCAGGGTTTCGGAGAGCTGTTTTTT
>-|TRBJ1-4|TRBV19|15|-
CASSIYGTVREKLFF
TGTGCCAGTAGTATATACGGGACTGTCCGAGAAAAACTGTTTTTT
>-|TRBJ2-7|TRBV4-1|14|TRBD1
CASSLPDRDYEQYF
TGCGCCAGCAGCCTCCCGGACAGGGACTACGAGCAGTACTTC
>-|TRBJ2-7|TRBV6-4|15|TRBD1
CASILTEGGYCEQYF
TGTGCCAGCATCCTCACAGAAGGGGGCTATTGCGAGCAGTACTTC
>-|TRBJ2-7|TRBV29-1|13|-
CSVGFGSTYEQYF
TGCAGCGTTGGTTTCGGGAGCACCTACGAGCAGTACTTC
>-|TRBJ2-7|TRBV28|13|TRBD1
CASRLGTAYEQYF
TGTGCCAGCAGACTAGGGACAGCCTACGAGCAGTACTTC
>-|TRBJ2-1|TRBV7-6|12|-
CASSRRHNEQFF
TGTGCCAGCAGCCGCCGCCACAATGAGCAGTTCTTC
>-|TRBJ2-2|TRBV7-8|15|-
CASSLVRQATGELFF
TGTGCCAGCAGCTTAGTGAGACAGGCCACCGGGGAGCTGTTTTTT
>-|TRBJ1-4|TRBV2|14|TRBD1
CASSPPDRNEKLFF
TGTGCCAGCAGCCCGCCGGACAGGAATGAAAAACTGTTTTTT
>-|TRBJ2-1|TRBV30|14|-
CAWSVGTSIDEQFF
TGTGCCTGGAGTGTCGGGACCAGCATCGATGAGCAGTTCTTC
>-|TRBJ1-2|TRBV9|14|-
CASSARTGLDGYTF
TGTGCCAGCAGCGCACGTACAGGGTTGGATGGCTACACCTTC
>once|TRBJ2-7|TRBV5-1|14|-
CASRSLPGSYEQYF
TGCGCCAGCAGATCGCTCCCAGGGTCCTACGAGCAGTACTTC
>-|TRBJ2-7|TRBV7-2|15|-
CASSLEPGEGYEQYF
TGTGCCAGCAGCTTAGAACCGGGAGAGGGTTACGAGCAGTACTTC
>-|TRBJ1-4|TRBV4-2|21|TRBD1
CASSQDSLLTGQGIANEKLFF
TGTGCCAGCAGCCAAGATTCGCTACTTACGGGACAGGGAATTGCTAATGAAAAACTGTTTTTT
>-|TRBJ2-7|TRBV9|15|TRBD2
CASSASSGRTYEQYF
TGTGCCAGCAGCGCCTCTAGCGGGAGGACCTACGAGCAGTACTTC
>-|TRBJ2-7|TRBV5-6|14|-
CASSLVREVYEQYF
TGTGCCAGCAGCTTGGTTCGGGAAGTCTACGAGCAGTACTTC
>-|TRBJ2-4|TRBV30|15|-
CAWSGGGLAKNIQYF
TGTGCCTGGAGTGGGGGCGGATTAGCCAAAAACATTCAGTACTTC
>-|TRBJ1-4|TRBV4-1|15|-
CASSQPGATNEKLFF
TGCGCCAGCAGCCAGCCCGGGGCAACTAATGAAAAACTGTTTTTT
>-|TRBJ1-1|TRBV28|13|-
CASTYRVSPEAFF
TGTGCCAGCACCTACAGGGTCTCCCCTGAAGCTTTCTTT
>-|TRBJ2-7|TRBV5-3|15|-
CARIRRQRPRYEQYF
TGTGCCAGAATTCGCCGACAGCGTCCACGATACGAGCAGTACTTC
>-|TRBJ1-1|TRBV2|14|-
CASSVRDMNTEAFF
TGTGCCAGCAGTGTCCGGGACATGAACACTGAAGCTTTCTTT
>-|TRBJ1-1|TRBV7-8|18|TRBD1
CASSLAAIGGSRDTEAFF
TGTGCCAGCAGCTTAGCTGCGATAGGGGGCTCGCGGGACACTGAAGCTTTCTTT
>-|TRBJ2-2|TRBV28|14|TRBD2
CASSKREGTGELFF
TGTGCCAGCAGCAAGCGGGAGGGCACCGGGGAGCTGTTTTTT
>-|TRBJ2-1|TRBV7-9|17|TRBD2
CASSLGGAGGTYNEQFF
TGTGCCAGCAGCTTAGGAGGAGCGGGAGGGACCTACAATGAGCAGTTCTTC
>-|TRBJ2-7|TRBV5-1|13|-
CASSFGEVGEQYF
TGCGCCAGCAGTTTTGGGGAGGTGGGCGAGCAGTACTTC
>-|TRBJ2-7|TRBV27|14|-
CASSLGTSNYEQYF
TGTGCCAGCAGTTTAGGGACCTCTAACTACGAGCAGTACTTC
>-|TRBJ2-3|TRBV10-3|16|-
CAITSTSGPSTDTQYF
TGTGCCATCACCTCCACGAGCGGGCCTTCCACAGATACGCAGTATTTT
>-|TRBJ2-2|TRBV7-9|16|-
CASSLVDAGANGELFF
TGTGCCAGCAGCTTAGTCGACGCGGGGGCTAACGGGGAGCTGTTTTTT
>-|TRBJ1-2|TRBV7-3|13|-
CASSRQANYGYTF
TGTGCCAGCAGCCGACAGGCCAACTATGGCTACACCTTC
>-|TRBJ1-1|TRBV5-4|13|-
CASRVLMNTEAFF
TGTGCCAGCCGGGTCCTTATGAACACTGAAGCTTTCTTT
>-|TRBJ2-3|TRBV7-3|14|TRBD2
CASSALGGSDTQYF
TGTGCCAGCAGCGCCTTGGGGGGGTCAGATACGCAGTATTTT
>-|TRBJ2-7|TRBV10-1|13|TRBD1
CASSERQGYEQYF
TGCGCCAGCAGTGAGCGACAGGGCTACGAGCAGTACTTC
>-|TRBJ2-7|TRBV6-5|11|-
CASSNRVEQYF
TGTGCCAGCAGCAACAGGGTCGAGCAGTACTTC
>-|TRBJ2-3|TRBV19|16|TRBD2
CASSIRTSGSSDTQYF
TGTGCCAGTAGTATCCGGACTAGCGGGAGCTCAGATACGCAGTATTTT
>-|TRBJ2-1|TRBV4-2|16|-
CASSKRGASSYNEQFF
TGTGCCAGCAGCAAAAGGGGGGCCAGCTCCTACAATGAGCAGTTCTTC
>-|TRBJ2-3|TRBV7-2|13|-
CASSLLPPDTQYF
TGTGCCAGCAGCTTGCTACCCCCAGATACGCAGTATTTT
>-|TRBJ2-7|TRBV2|15|-
CASRPPGSIVGEQYF
TGTGCCAGCAGACCCCCCGGGTCAATAGTCGGCGAGCAGTACTTC
>once|TRBJ2-2|TRBV6-5|13|-
CASSSQHTGELFF
TGTGCCAGCAGTTCCCAGCACACCGGGGAGCTGTTTTTT
>-|TRBJ2-1|TRBV15|13|-
CATSRGAGNEQFF
TGTGCCACCAGCAGAGGAGCCGGAAATGAGCAGTTCTTC
>once|TRBJ2-7|TRBV25-1|14|-
CASEDSRHSYEQYF
TGTGCCAGCGAGGACAGCCGCCACTCCTACGAGCAGTACTTC
>-|TRBJ2-7|TRBV4-1|15|-
CASSHLRQGIYEQYF
TGCGCCAGCAGCCACCTTAGGCAGGGAATCTACGAGCAGTACTTC
>-|TRBJ2-1|TRBV5-4|14|-
CASSLPFSYNEQFF
TGTGCCAGCAGCCTACCGTTTTCTTACAATGAGCAGTTCTTC